This T cell receptor (beta chain) was documented in a study of T cell responses to AZD1222 COVID-19 vaccine. The V and J ends lost 1 base and 5 bases, in that order; junction bases with no gene match: 3. CDR3 length equals 15 residues. CDR1 is GTSNPN, CDR2 SVGIG, per germline (reference sequence). TCRdb's table, derived via immunoSEQ multiplex PCR, lists solely in-frame clones and lacks some. The table lists over 130,000 clones, 92% of them singletons. Study-wide findings and caveats: Recipients of two AZD1222 doses showed rising Spike-specific TCR breadth and depth. The CD4 TCRs associated with vaccination extended across spike and predominated at 160-218 and 743-854. In the spike-specific TCR repertoire, nearly half reportedly target unmutated variant regions. There were repertoire samples only from the period after the peak T cell response.

In its sample, this clone was seen once. Its antigen is as yet unknown. V and J are TRBV30 and TRBJ1-6; TRBD1 aligns across 9 bases. This sample comprised peripheral blood, obtained 28 days after the second AZD1222 dose. The TCR sequence derives from an adult who received the AZD1222 COVID-19 vaccine. CDR3 DNA: TGTGCCTGGAGTGCCCGGGACAGGGATAATTCACCCCTCCACTTT. As protein: CAWSARDRDNSPLHF.